This is a list of T cell receptor beta chains from one sample in a study of technical replicates of blood from a handful of donors. Profiling relied on immunoSEQ multiplex PCR, and the TCRdb table lists in-frame clones only, not all of them. The sample has some 80,000 clones; 90% to 98% are singletons. Sequenced: T cells isolated from PBMCs. The receptor source for this set is a human donor in good health. The CDR3 runs from the conserved cysteine through the conserved F or W. Each record gives: V gene, clone size, J gene, D gene, CDR3 protein, CDR3 DNA. A D gene is named only where the DNA matches it firmly. The size of a clone is reported for some rows only, either as once, few or many, or as a class for expanded clones.

TRBV29-1	.	TRBJ1-2	.	CSALEGYTF	TGCAGCGCCCTAGAGGGCTACACCTTC
TRBV11-1	.	TRBJ2-2	.	CASSLGRNIGELFF	TGTGCCAGCAGCTTAGGCAGGAACATCGGGGAGCTGTTTTTT
TRBV7-2	.	TRBJ2-2	.	CASSLEDYTGELFF	TGTGCCAGCAGCTTAGAAGACTACACCGGGGAGCTGTTTTTT
TRBV18	.	TRBJ2-5	.	CASSNRLQETQYF	TGTGCCAGCTCAAACAGGCTGCAAGAGACCCAGTACTTC
TRBV15	.	TRBJ2-7	TRBD1	CATSEGARNEQYF	TGTGCCACCAGCGAGGGGGCGCGGAACGAGCAGTACTTC
TRBV7-3	.	TRBJ2-1	.	CASSSHLGGDEQFF	TGTGCCAGCAGTTCACACTTAGGGGGTGATGAGCAGTTCTTC
TRBV9	once	TRBJ2-7	TRBD1	CASSVVEGQGLMGEQYF	TGTGCCAGCAGCGTAGTCGAGGGACAGGGTTTAATGGGGGAGCAGTACTTC
TRBV6-6	.	TRBJ1-2	.	CASTSSGTTYTF	TGTGCCAGCACTTCGTCCGGGACAACCTACACCTTC
TRBV30	.	TRBJ2-1	.	CAWSGYNEQFF	TGTGCCTGGTCCGGCTACAATGAGCAGTTCTTC
TRBV14	.	TRBJ1-1	.	CASSQGGVLAFF	TGTGCCAGCAGCCAAGGAGGAGTATTGGCTTTCTTT
TRBV7-3	.	TRBJ2-2	.	CASSAHDTRANTGELFF	TGTGCCAGCAGCGCCCACGACACTCGAGCGAACACCGGGGAGCTGTTTTTT
TRBV5-1	.	TRBJ1-1	.	CASSLSGRDTEAFF	TGCGCCAGCAGCTTGAGTGGCAGGGACACTGAAGCTTTCTTT
TRBV7-6	.	TRBJ2-7	TRBD2	CASSLVLAGYEQYF	TGTGCCAGCAGCTTAGTACTAGCGGGGTACGAGCAGTACTTC
TRBV29-1	.	TRBJ2-1	.	CSVRAGSNEQFF	TGCAGCGTCCGAGCGGGTTCCAATGAGCAGTTCTTC
TRBV9	.	TRBJ1-1	.	CASSTEDSPYTEAFF	TGTGCCAGCAGCACAGAGGACAGCCCATACACTGAAGCTTTCTTT
TRBV14	.	TRBJ1-1	.	CASSLSGNTEAFF	TGTGCCAGCAGCCTCTCAGGGAACACTGAAGCTTTCTTT
TRBV29-1	few	TRBJ1-1	.	CSVGQDNTEAFF	TGCAGCGTTGGACAGGACAACACTGAAGCTTTCTTT
TRBV7-9	.	TRBJ2-2	.	CASSSSVNTGELFF	TGTGCCAGCAGCTCTAGTGTGAACACCGGGGAGCTGTTTTTT
TRBV30	once	TRBJ2-7	TRBD2	CAYLAGSYEQYF	TGTGCCTACCTAGCGGGATCTTACGAGCAGTACTTC
TRBV19	.	TRBJ1-1	TRBD1	CASSPPTGYMNTEAFF	TGTGCCAGTAGTCCACCGACAGGGTATATGAACACTGAAGCTTTCTTT
TRBV2	.	TRBJ2-5	TRBD2	CASSAYQGGRETQYF	TGTGCCAGCAGTGCTTACCAGGGAGGGCGAGAGACCCAGTACTTC
TRBV12-5	.	TRBJ2-3	TRBD1	CASGNGTGGAPITDTQYF	TGTGCTAGTGGCAACGGGACAGGAGGAGCCCCAATCACAGATACGCAGTATTTT
TRBV7-3	.	TRBJ2-3	TRBD2	CASSSYTASGRDTQYF	TGTGCCAGCAGCTCTTATACGGCTAGCGGGAGAGATACGCAGTATTTT
TRBV11-3	.	TRBJ2-3	TRBD2	CASSLGESGRDTQYF	TGTGCCAGCAGCTTAGGTGAAAGCGGGAGAGATACGCAGTATTTT
TRBV29-1	.	TRBJ2-1	.	CSVEGGNINEQFF	TGCAGCGTTGAAGGAGGAAATATCAATGAGCAGTTCTTC
TRBV2	.	TRBJ2-5	.	CASSEALLDVETQYF	TGTGCCAGCAGTGAAGCGCTTCTAGACGTGGAGACCCAGTACTTC
TRBV10-3	.	TRBJ2-7	TRBD2	CAISELGTSGRVYEQYF	TGTGCCATCAGTGAGTTGGGGACTAGCGGGAGGGTCTACGAGCAGTACTTC
TRBV28	.	TRBJ2-2	.	CASTQAAMNTGELFF	TGTGCCAGCACCCAAGCGGCCATGAACACCGGGGAGCTGTTTTTT
TRBV2	.	TRBJ2-3	TRBD2	CASSEARTSGRSVTDTQYF	TGTGCCAGCAGTGAAGCGAGGACTAGCGGGAGAAGTGTAACAGATACGCAGTATTTT
TRBV6-5	.	TRBJ1-5	TRBD1	CASSRQGRPQPQHF	TGTGCCAGCAGTCGACAGGGGAGGCCTCAGCCCCAGCATTTT
TRBV18	.	TRBJ2-1	.	CASSPLSNEQFF	TGTGCCAGCTCACCACTATCGAATGAGCAGTTCTTC
TRBV4-1	.	TRBJ1-4	.	CASSQGQATNEKLFF	TGCGCCAGCAGCCAAGGACAGGCAACTAATGAAAAACTGTTTTTT
TRBV30	once	TRBJ2-3	TRBD2	CAWSEGTSGSNTQYF	TGTGCCTGGAGTGAAGGGACTAGCGGGAGTAATACGCAGTATTTT
TRBV6-5	once	TRBJ2-7	TRBD1	CASSGTGGSEQYF	TGTGCCAGCAGCGGGACAGGGGGATCGGAGCAGTACTTC
TRBV29-1	.	TRBJ2-7	TRBD2	CSVRSGGVLYEQYF	TGCAGCGTTCGATCGGGAGGCGTTCTATACGAGCAGTACTTC
TRBV5-4	once	TRBJ2-7	.	CASSLGQLPYEQYF	TGTGCCAGCAGCTTGGGACAGCTTCCCTACGAGCAGTACTTC
TRBV6-1	.	TRBJ2-7	.	CASSSSQGSYEQYF	TGTGCCAGCAGTTCATCACAGGGATCCTACGAGCAGTACTTC
TRBV5-6	.	TRBJ1-1	.	CASSLGYDNTEAFF	TGTGCCAGCAGCTTGGGCTATGATAACACTGAAGCTTTCTTT
TRBV7-6	.	TRBJ1-5	TRBD1	CASSLWTGPSNQPQHF	TGTGCCAGCAGCCTCTGGACAGGGCCTAGCAATCAGCCCCAGCATTTT
TRBV30	.	TRBJ1-3	TRBD1	CAWTLGQSSGNTIYF	TGTGCCTGGACTTTGGGACAGAGCTCTGGAAACACCATATATTTT
TRBV21-1	.	TRBJ2-7	.	CASSSGTGYEQYF	TGTGCCAGTTCTTCCGGGACAGGCTACGAGCAGTACTTC
TRBV27	.	TRBJ2-1	TRBD2	CASSLLAGSPVNEQFF	TGTGCCAGCAGTTTGCTAGCGGGATCACCAGTCAATGAGCAGTTCTTC
TRBV27	.	TRBJ2-3	.	CASSFRRYGDTQYF	TGTGCCAGCTCCTTCCGTCGTTACGGAGATACGCAGTATTTT
TRBV6-5	.	TRBJ2-1	TRBD1	CASSSGTDYNEQFF	TGTGCCAGCAGTTCGGGGACAGATTACAATGAGCAGTTCTTC
TRBV27	.	TRBJ1-2	.	CASSTGMSYTF	TGTGCCAGCAGCACAGGAATGAGCTACACCTTC
TRBV29-1	.	TRBJ2-7	.	CSVEGSPRGEQYF	TGCAGCGTTGAAGGGAGCCCAAGGGGGGAGCAGTACTTC
TRBV7-6	.	TRBJ2-3	.	CASSLGLRGTPQYF	TGTGCCAGCAGCTTAGGACTACGGGGGACCCCGCAGTATTTT